The 14 T cell receptor beta chains below all came from one sample that was sequenced in a study of sequential checkpoint blockade in melanoma. TCRdb keeps only in-frame clones here, not all; method: immunoSEQ multiplex PCR. Of a few thousand clones in the sample, 35% to 40% are singletons; the top ten hold around 6.7%. The treatment: randomized to nivolumab then ipilimumab (arm A) or the reverse (arm B). Sample: tumor tissue (inferred from file names), taken from a patient given nivolumab and ipilimumab in sequence. The receptors derive from a human donor with melanoma.

This chain uses TRBV14 with TRBJ2-1; 7 nucleotides match TRBD2. The V and J ends lost 1 base and 2 bases, in that order; junction bases with no gene match: 5. Germline CDR1 reads SGHDN; CDR2 reads FVKESK. The CDR3 spans 16 residues. CDR3 DNA: TGTGCCAGCAGCCAAGGCAACGGGAGGACCTACAATGAGCAGTTCTTC. This codes for CASSQGNGRTYNEQFF.

V and J are TRBV19 and TRBJ1-3; 7 nucleotides align to TRBD1. CDR3 length: 14 amino acids. Germline loops: CDR1 LNHDA, CDR2 SQIVND (reference sequence). The V gene end was trimmed by 6 bases and the J gene end by 4 bases; junction bases not matched to a gene: 6. CDR3 coding DNA: TGTGCCAGTAGGAAGACAGGGATCGGAAACACCATATATTTT. The encoded protein is CASRKTGIGNTIYF.

This clone appeared a few times. The CDR3 DNA is TGTGCCACGCGACGGGGAGGAATCACAGATACGCAGTATTTT. It translates to CATRRGGITDTQYF. V usage is TRBV6-8 and J usage is TRBJ2-3; a possible D gene is TRBD2 (6 bases). Trimming stripped 10 bases from V and 2 bases from J, with 16 bases between. The CDR3 contains 14 residues. Per germline, CDR1 MNHGY and CDR2 SAAAGT.

This clone has a handful of counts. This rearrangement joins TRBV28 to TRBJ2-1; 7 bases match TRBD2. Trimming at V came to 3 bases and at J to 1 base, leaving 3 bases not matched to a gene. This CDR3 contains 15 residues. CDR1 and CDR2 from the germline V gene are MDHEN and SYDVKM. The CDR3 is CASSLGGSSYNEQFF. DNA of the CDR3: TGTGCCAGCAGTTTGGGGGGGAGTTCCTACAATGAGCAGTTCTTC.

This clone has a handful of counts. This chain uses TRBV4-1 with TRBJ2-7; D ambiguous. V lost 3 bases and J lost 3, with 9 bases in between. Germline values: CDR1 MGHRA, CDR2 YSYEKL. This CDR3 is 13 amino acids long. The DNA of the CDR3 is TGCGCCAGCAGCCACCGTTTGGGCTACGAGCAGTACTTC. It encodes CASSHRLGYEQYF.

This sequence joins TRBV5-1 and TRBJ1-1, with TRBD1 matching over 10 bases. V dropped 4 bases and J dropped 4; count of bases not matched to a gene: 7. The CDR3 is 15 amino acids. Germline values: CDR1 SGHRS, CDR2 YFSETQ. In DNA form, the CDR3 reads TGCGCCAGCAGCACAGGGACAGGGGTGGGCACTGAAGCTTTCTTT. It yields the protein CASSTGTGVGTEAFF.

This clone was picked up a small number of times. The rearrangement joins TRBV6-8 to TRBJ1-2; 9 nucleotides align to TRBD1. Germline V gene sequence: CDR1 MNHGY, CDR2 SAAAGT. The ends lost 7 bases at V and 8 bases at J; junction bases unmatched: 5. This CDR3 is 12 amino acids long. The CDR3 loop reads CASTRTGEGYTF. CDR3 nucleotides: TGTGCCAGCACCCGGACAGGGGAAGGCTACACCTTC.

As DNA, the CDR3 is TGTGCCAGCAGTTTGGCCCAAGAGACCCAGTACTTC. This gives the protein CASSLAQETQYF. The V and J genes are TRBV28 and TRBJ2-5; D gene uncertain. The CDR3 totals 12 residues. Germline V gene data show CDR1 as MDHEN and CDR2 as SYDVKM. Trimming cost V 3 bases and J 1 base, with 3 bases left between them.

This clone is judged large. V gene TRBV28 combines with J gene TRBJ2-7; possibly TRBD2 for D (5 bases). V dropped 2 bases and J dropped 3 bases, with 14 bases sitting between them. Germline V CDR1 and CDR2: MDHEN, SYDVKM. The CDR3 totals 15 residues. The CDR3 is CASSLLGGPLYEQYF. CDR3 coding DNA: TGTGCCAGCAGTTTACTCGGAGGACCGCTCTACGAGCAGTACTTC.

This clone was counted a few times. The J gene is TRBJ2-2, the V gene TRBV29-1; the D is unclear. Germline CDR1 is SQVTM and CDR2 is ANQGSEA. The V end was cut by 1 base, the J end by 4 bases, with 13 bases between. The CDR3 spans 15 residues. CDR3 nucleotide sequence: TGCAGCGTTGAAGTAGGACGGGTTGGCACCGGGGAGCTGTTTTTT. Its translation: CSVEVGRVGTGELFF.

The chain is built from TRBV19 and TRBJ1-2; possible D gene TRBD1, 6 bases. CDR1 and CDR2 (germline): LNHDA, SQIVND (reference sequence). Trimming left V 3 bases short and J 4 bases short, with 21 bases between. The CDR3 runs to 17 residues. The CDR3, as DNA: TGTGCCAGTAGTATGGGAAAGGGGGGCGGGACCCGCTATGGCTACACCTTC. Translation gives CASSMGKGGGTRYGYTF.

The CDR3 DNA reads TGTGCCAGCAGTTTATCGGCGGGGACCCACACTGAAGCTTTCTTT. It codes for CASSLSAGTHTEAFF. The V call is TRBV28, the J call TRBJ1-1, with D perhaps matching TRBD1 (5 bases). Trimming removed 1 base at V and 3 bases at J, with 12 bases between. Germline V gene data show CDR1 as MDHEN and CDR2 as SYDVKM. The CDR3 is made up of 15 amino acids.

CDR3 nucleotide sequence: TGCGCCAGCAGCTTGGCGGTAGGGACCGGGGAGCTGTTTTTT. Its protein product is CASSLAVGTGELFF. The chain uses TRBV5-1 and TRBJ2-2; no reliable D call. Per germline, CDR1 SGHRS and CDR2 YFSETQ. Between the trimmed V and J ends, which lost 0 bases and 5 bases, there was a span of 8 bases. CDR3 length: 14 residues.

This clone was counted between two and nine times. One junction end does not reproduce the germline sequence, and a read error may be involved. J is TRBJ1-4 and V is TRBV6-8; D gene ambiguous. The V gene's germline CDR1 is MNHGY and CDR2 SAAAGT. There are 15 residues in the CDR3. The DNA for the CDR3 is TGTGCCAGTAGTTTTACGGGTGCAACTAATGAAAAACTGTTTTTT. This sequence encodes CASSFTGATNEKLFF.